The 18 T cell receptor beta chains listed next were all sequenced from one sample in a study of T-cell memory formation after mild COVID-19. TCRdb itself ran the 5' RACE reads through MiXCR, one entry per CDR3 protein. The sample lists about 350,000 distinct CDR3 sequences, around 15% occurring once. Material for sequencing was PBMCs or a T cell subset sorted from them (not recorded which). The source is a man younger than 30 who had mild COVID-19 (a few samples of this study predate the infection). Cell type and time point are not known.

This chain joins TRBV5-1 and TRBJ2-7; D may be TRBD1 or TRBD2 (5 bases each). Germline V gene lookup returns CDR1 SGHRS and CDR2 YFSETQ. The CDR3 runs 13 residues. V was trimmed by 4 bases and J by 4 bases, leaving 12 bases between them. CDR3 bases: TGCGCCAGCAGCCGGGACCCATTGTACGAGCAGTACTTC. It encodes CASSRDPLYEQYF.

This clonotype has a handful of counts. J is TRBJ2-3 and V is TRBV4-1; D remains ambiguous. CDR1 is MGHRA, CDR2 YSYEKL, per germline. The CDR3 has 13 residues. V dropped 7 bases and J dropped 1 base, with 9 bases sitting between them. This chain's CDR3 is CASNEAGTDTQYF. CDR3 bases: TGCGCCAGCAACGAGGCAGGCACAGATACGCAGTATTTT.

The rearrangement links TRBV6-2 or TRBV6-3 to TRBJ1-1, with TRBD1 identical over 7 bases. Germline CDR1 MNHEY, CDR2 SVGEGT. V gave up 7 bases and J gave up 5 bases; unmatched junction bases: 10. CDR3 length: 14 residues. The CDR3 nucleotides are TGTGCCAGCAACTTTCAGGGGGTAGGGACTGAAGCTTTCTTT. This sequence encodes CASNFQGVGTEAFF.

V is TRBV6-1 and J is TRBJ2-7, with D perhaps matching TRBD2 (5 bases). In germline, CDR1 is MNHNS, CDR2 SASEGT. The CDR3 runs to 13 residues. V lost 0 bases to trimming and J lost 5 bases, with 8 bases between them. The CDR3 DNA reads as TGTGCCAGCAGTGAAGCCGCTAGCAACGAGCAGTACGTC. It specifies CASSEAASNEQYV.

CDR3 sequence (DNA): TGTGCCAGCACTATGGACAGGGCGGATGAGCAGTTCTTC. Protein product: CASTMDRADEQFF. The gene calls are TRBV2 and TRBJ2-1, with 8 bases fitting TRBD1. Germline V gene sequence: CDR1 SNHLY, CDR2 FYNNEI. The CDR3 length is 13 residues. Trimming at V came to 7 bases and at J to 8 bases, leaving 7 bases not matched to a gene.

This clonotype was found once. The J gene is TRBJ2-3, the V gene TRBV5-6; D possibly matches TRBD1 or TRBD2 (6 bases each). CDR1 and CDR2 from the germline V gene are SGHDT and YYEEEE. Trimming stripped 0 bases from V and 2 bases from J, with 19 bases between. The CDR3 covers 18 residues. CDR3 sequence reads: CASSLGGGTHPPTDTQYF. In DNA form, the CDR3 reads TGTGCCAGCAGCTTGGGAGGGGGGACGCACCCCCCCACAGATACGCAGTATTTT.

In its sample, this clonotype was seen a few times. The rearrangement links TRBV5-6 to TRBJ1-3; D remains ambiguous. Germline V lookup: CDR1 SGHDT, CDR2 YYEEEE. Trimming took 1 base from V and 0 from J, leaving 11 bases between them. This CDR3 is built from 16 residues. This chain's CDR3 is CASSLMRKSSGNTIYF. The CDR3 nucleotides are TGTGCCAGCAGCTTGATGAGGAAGAGCTCTGGAAACACCATATATTTT.

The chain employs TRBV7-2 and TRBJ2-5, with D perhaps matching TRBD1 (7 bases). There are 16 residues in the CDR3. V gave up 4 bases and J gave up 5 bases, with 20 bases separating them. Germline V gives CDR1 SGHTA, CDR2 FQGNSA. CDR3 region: CASSSPSAFRGETQYF. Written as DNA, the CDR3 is TGTGCCAGCAGCTCCCCTAGCGCCTTCAGGGGGGAGACCCAGTACTTC.

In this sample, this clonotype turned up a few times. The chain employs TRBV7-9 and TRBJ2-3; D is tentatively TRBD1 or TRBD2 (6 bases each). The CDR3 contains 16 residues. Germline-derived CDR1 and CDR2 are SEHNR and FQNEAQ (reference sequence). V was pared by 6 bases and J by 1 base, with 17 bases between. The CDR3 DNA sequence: TGTGCCAGCAGGGGACCGGGGGCGGATGGCACAGATACGCAGTATTTT. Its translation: CASRGPGADGTDTQYF.

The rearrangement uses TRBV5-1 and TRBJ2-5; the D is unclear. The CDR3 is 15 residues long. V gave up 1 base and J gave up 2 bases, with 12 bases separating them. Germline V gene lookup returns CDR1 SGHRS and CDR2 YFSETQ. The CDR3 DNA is TGCGCCAGCAGCTTGAAGGGAAGCTATCAAGAGACCCAGTACTTC. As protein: CASSLKGSYQETQYF.

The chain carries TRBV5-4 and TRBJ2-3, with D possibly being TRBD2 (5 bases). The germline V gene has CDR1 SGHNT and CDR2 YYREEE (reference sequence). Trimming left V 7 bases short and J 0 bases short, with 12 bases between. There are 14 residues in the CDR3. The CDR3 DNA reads TGTGCCAGCGCTCTTAGCGCGAGCACAGATACGCAGTATTTT. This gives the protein CASALSASTDTQYF.

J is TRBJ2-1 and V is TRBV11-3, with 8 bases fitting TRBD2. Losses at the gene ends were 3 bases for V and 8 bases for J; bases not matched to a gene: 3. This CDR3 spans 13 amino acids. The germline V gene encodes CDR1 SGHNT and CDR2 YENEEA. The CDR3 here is CASSLRAGDEQFF. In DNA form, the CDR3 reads TGTGCCAGCAGCTTGAGAGCGGGGGATGAGCAGTTCTTC.

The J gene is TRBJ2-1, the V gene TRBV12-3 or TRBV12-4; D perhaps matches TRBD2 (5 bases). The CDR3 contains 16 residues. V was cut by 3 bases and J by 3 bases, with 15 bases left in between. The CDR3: CASSFGERLFYNEQFF. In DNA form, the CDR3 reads TGTGCCAGCAGTTTTGGGGAAAGACTATTCTACAATGAGCAGTTCTTC.

CDR3 region: CSARSSGTGQETQYF. The CDR3 DNA is TGCAGTGCTAGGTCTTCCGGGACAGGGCAAGAGACCCAGTACTTC. The chain carries TRBV20-1 and TRBJ2-5; TRBD1 agrees at 9 bases. The CDR3 contains 15 residues. J was trimmed by 2 bases and V by 3 bases; bases with no gene match: 7. CDR1 is DFQATT, CDR2 SNEGSKA, per germline (reference sequence).

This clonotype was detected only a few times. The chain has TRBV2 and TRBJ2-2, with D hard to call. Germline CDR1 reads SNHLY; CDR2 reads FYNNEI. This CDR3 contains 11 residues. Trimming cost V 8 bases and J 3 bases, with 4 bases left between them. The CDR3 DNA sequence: TGTGCCAGCTTATACACCGGGGAGCTGTTTTTT. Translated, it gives CASLYTGELFF.

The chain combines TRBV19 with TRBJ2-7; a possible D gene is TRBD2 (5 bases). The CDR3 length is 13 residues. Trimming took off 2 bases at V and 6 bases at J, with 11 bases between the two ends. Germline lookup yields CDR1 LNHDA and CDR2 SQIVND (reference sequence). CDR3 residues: CASSISAGGEQYF. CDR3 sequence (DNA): TGTGCCAGTAGTATATCGGCAGGAGGCGAGCAGTACTTC.

The CDR3 is CASKGPGYEQYF. In DNA, the CDR3 is TGTGCCAGCAAGGGGCCGGGGTACGAGCAGTACTTC. The chain recombines TRBV5-6 with TRBJ2-7, with D perhaps assigned TRBD1 or TRBD2 (5 bases each). The CDR3 totals 12 residues. The V end was cut by 6 bases, the J end by 4 bases, with 11 bases between. Germline V gives CDR1 SGHDT, CDR2 YYEEEE.

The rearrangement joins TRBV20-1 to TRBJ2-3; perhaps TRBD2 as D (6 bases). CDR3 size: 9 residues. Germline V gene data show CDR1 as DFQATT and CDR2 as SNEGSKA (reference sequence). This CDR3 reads CRAEGTQYF. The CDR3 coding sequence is TGCAGGGCGGAGGGGACGCAGTATTTT.